Relative to its sample, the clone carrying this T cell receptor beta chain is medium-sized. These data are taken from a study of patients and donors after allogeneic stem cell transplantation. TCRdb itself ran the RT-PCR reads through MiXCR, one entry per CDR3 protein. Of 4,000 to 5,000 distinct CDR3 sequences detected, less than 25% appear once; the ten largest clones hold around 15%. This CDR3 has 12 amino acids. Trimming pared 5 bases from V and 3 bases from J, leaving 4 bases between. The V gene's germline CDR1 is SGHAT and CDR2 FQNNGV. The sample taken for sequencing was blood, either unsorted or a sorted T cell fraction (not recorded which). The chain employs TRBV11-2 and TRBJ2-2; D uncertain. The sequence was obtained from a human donor who was either an allogeneic HSCT recipient or a stem cell or donor lymphocyte infusion donor (not recorded which). It is not recorded whose cells these are; they may come from a transplant donor. The CDR3 coding sequence is TGTGCCAGCAGCCCTGACACCGGGGAGCTGTTTTTT. Its protein product is CASSPDTGELFF. The variable domain in full, with the rest retrieved from reference TRBV11-2 and TRBJ2-2, is EAGVAQSPRYKIIEKRQSVAFWCNPISGHATLYWYQQILGQGPKLLIQFQNNGVVDDSQLPKDRFSAERLKGVDSTLKIQPAKLEDSAVYLCASSPDTGELFFGEGSRLTVL.